The 26 T cell receptor beta chains given below trace back to one sample, sequenced in a study of blood T cells in healthy people across ages. Primed by a sample-barcoded 5' primer and a J-beta primer mix, a second PCR proceeded for roughly 6 to 12 cycles. TCRdb re-derived calls from the 5' RACE reads in MiXCR, one entry per CDR3 protein. Found here are about 1.4 million distinct CDR3 sequences, roughly 60% of them singletons; the top ten hold over 6.5%. Sequenced input: blood. The receptors come from a man between 18 and 35 years old in good health.

The chain's CDR3 is CASSQEGSRLGWGEQFF. The DNA for the CDR3 is TGTGCCAGCAGCCAAGAAGGGTCCCGACTAGGCTGGGGTGAGCAGTTCTTC. The chain couples TRBV14 to TRBJ2-1; maybe TRBD2 (6 bases). The CDR3 is made up of 17 amino acids. Trimming left V 0 bases short and J 9 bases short, with 21 bases between. In germline, CDR1 is SGHDN, CDR2 FVKESK.

V gene TRBV9 combines with J gene TRBJ2-1, with a tentative D call TRBD2 (5 bases). Germline V gene lookup returns CDR1 SGDLS and CDR2 YYNGEE. Trimming shortened V by 0 bases and J by 5 bases, and 18 bases separated the two germline ends. CDR3 length equals 17 residues. The CDR3 sequence is CASSVGGSWGSDNEQFF. CDR3 nucleotides: TGTGCCAGCAGCGTAGGAGGGTCTTGGGGATCCGACAATGAGCAGTTCTTC.

The chain uses TRBV27 and TRBJ2-7, with 11 bases lining up with TRBD2. The CDR3 extends over 17 amino acids. V shed 4 bases and J 1 base; nucleotides not matched to a gene: 9. The germline V gene has CDR1 MNHEY and CDR2 SMNVEV (reference sequence). Written as DNA, the CDR3 is TGTGCCAGCAGTTACCTGAAGACTAGCGGGGTTTCCTACGAGCAGTACTTC. Protein: CASSYLKTSGVSYEQYF.

The chain links TRBV4-3 to TRBJ2-4, with 10 bases fitting TRBD2. CDR1 is LGHNA, CDR2 YSLEER, per germline. Trimming cost V 3 bases and J 13 bases; bases outside gene matches: 9. This CDR3 has 14 amino acids. In nucleotides, the CDR3 is TGCGCCAGCAGCCAGGAAAGGACTAGCGGTACCCAGTACTTC. Protein product: CASSQERTSGTQYF.

The chain carries TRBV3-1 and TRBJ2-7, with 9 bases aligning to TRBD1. CDR1 is LGHDT and CDR2 is YNNKEL in the germline V gene (reference sequence). V was pared by 2 bases and J by 2 bases, with 1 base of the junction left unmatched. The CDR3 runs 14 residues. CDR3: CASSQWDRAYEQYF. The DNA of the CDR3 is TGTGCCAGCAGCCAATGGGACAGGGCCTACGAGCAGTACTTC.

The rearrangement links TRBV6-6 to TRBJ1-4; 9 bases are shared with TRBD1. V shed 5 bases, J shed 0 bases, and the junction held 4 bases outside the gene matches. CDR3 size: 16 residues. Germline V gene data show CDR1 as MNHNY and CDR2 as SVGAGI (reference sequence). CDR3 nucleotide sequence: TGTGCCAGCAGTCGAGACAGGGGGGCAACTAATGAAAAACTGTTTTTT. The encoded protein is CASSRDRGATNEKLFF.

The chain employs TRBV29-1 and TRBJ1-1; D is unclear. The CDR3 contains 9 residues. Germline CDR1 SQVTM, CDR2 ANQGSEA. Trimming removed 2 bases at V and 10 bases at J, with 5 bases between. The CDR3 sequence: CSVESTAFF. CDR3 bases: TGCAGCGTTGAATCGACAGCTTTCTTT. The whole variable domain, filled in from reference TRBV29-1 and TRBJ1-1, reads SAVISQKPSRDICQRGTSLTIQCQVDSQVTMMFWYRQQPGQSLTLIATANQGSEATYESGFVIDKFPISRPNLTFSTLTVSNMSPEDSSIYLCSVESTAFFGQGTRLTVV.

This clonotype has just one count. The J gene is TRBJ1-2, the V gene TRBV5-1, with D perhaps TRBD1 (5 bases). The CDR3 runs 15 residues. The germline CDR1 and CDR2 sequences are SGHRS and YFSETQ. V shed 0 bases and J shed 6 bases, with 15 bases lying between them. The CDR3 bases are TGCGCCAGCAGCTTGGTTGGCCAGGGAAGAGATGGCTACACCTTC. This sequence encodes CASSLVGQGRDGYTF.

The gene calls are TRBV5-5 and TRBJ2-2, with 10 bases identical to TRBD2. The CDR3 runs 16 residues. CDR1 SGHKS and CDR2 YYEKEE come from the germline V gene (reference sequence). Trimming removed 1 base from V and 5 bases from J; junction bases left unmatched: 5. CDR3 sequence (DNA): TGTGCCAGCAGCTTGTCGCCTAGCGGGAGTACCGGGGAGCTGTTTTTT. Translation: CASSLSPSGSTGELFF.

Concerning this clonotype itself: One junction end disagrees with the germline gene, perhaps due to a read error. The chain combines TRBV28 with TRBJ2-1, with TRBD2 identical over 8 bases. From germline, CDR1 is MDHEN and CDR2 SYDVKM. The CDR3 extends over 15 amino acids. The CDR3 reads CASRLSSGGANEQFF. The DNA for the CDR3 is TGTGCCAGCAGGTTATCGAGCGGGGGTGCCAATGAGCAGTTCTTC.

The V call is TRBV4-1, the J call TRBJ1-6; D unresolved. The CDR3 extends over 16 amino acids. The V end lost 0 bases, the J end lost 7 bases, and 13 bases lay between the germline ends. From germline, CDR1 is MGHRA and CDR2 YSYEKL. The CDR3 DNA reads as TGCGCCAGCAGCCAAGATTGCGAAGACGGAAATTCACCCCTCCACTTT. Translating it yields CASSQDCEDGNSPLHF.

This chain joins TRBV28 and TRBJ1-5; no firm D call. Looked up from germline, CDR1 is MDHEN and CDR2 is SYDVKM. This CDR3 is built from 12 residues. Trimming pared 3 bases from V and 4 bases from J, leaving 4 bases between. CDR3 sequence: CASSLKNQPQHF. The CDR3, as DNA: TGTGCCAGCAGTTTGAAGAATCAGCCCCAGCATTTT.

V usage is TRBV29-1 and J usage is TRBJ2-3, with 10 bases aligning to TRBD2. This CDR3 is built from 15 residues. Germline V lookup: CDR1 SQVTM, CDR2 ANQGSEA. With 7 bases clipped from V and 0 bases from J, the junction kept 7 bases outside the gene matches. CDR3: CSAAGGYPSTDTQYF. In nucleotides, the CDR3 is TGCAGCGCAGCGGGGGGGTACCCTAGCACAGATACGCAGTATTTT.

The chain uses TRBV5-1 and TRBJ2-2; weak D call: TRBD1 (6 bases). The CDR3 consists of 13 residues. Per the germline V gene, CDR1 is SGHRS and CDR2 is YFSETQ. V lost 2 bases and J 6 bases, leaving 8 bases between the germline ends. The chain's CDR3 is CASSFGQPGELFF. The CDR3 coding sequence is TGCGCCAGCAGCTTTGGACAGCCCGGGGAGCTGTTTTTT. The whole variable domain, remainder taken from reference TRBV5-1 and TRBJ2-2, is KAGVTQTPRYLIKTRGQQVTLSCSPISGHRSVSWYQQTPGQGLQFLFEYFSETQRNKGNFPGRFSGRQFSNSRSEMNVSTLELGDSALYLCASSFGQPGELFFGEGSRLTVL.

The V call is TRBV5-1, the J call TRBJ1-6; 7 bases agree with TRBD1. V lost 2 bases, J lost 0 bases, and 2 bases stayed unmatched. The CDR3 extends over 16 amino acids. Germline assignment: CDR1 SGHRS and CDR2 YFSETQ. CDR3 sequence reads: CASSFTGDSYNSPLHF. For the CDR3, the DNA is TGCGCCAGCAGCTTTACAGGGGACTCCTATAATTCACCCCTCCACTTT.

The CDR3: CASSNGLAAINEQFF. The CDR3 DNA follows: TGCGCCAGCAGTAATGGACTAGCGGCTATCAATGAGCAGTTCTTC. The chain carries TRBV5-1 and TRBJ2-1; 10 bases agree with TRBD2. Germline V gene data show CDR1 as SGHRS and CDR2 as YFSETQ. V was clipped by 5 bases and J by 6 bases; unmatched bases: 8. CDR3 size: 15 residues.

This clonotype was recorded once. V and J are TRBV9 and TRBJ2-1, with a weak D call TRBD1 (5 bases). The ends were cut back, 1 base at V and 9 bases at J, with 17 bases in the middle. CDR1 SGDLS and CDR2 YYNGEE come from the germline V gene. The CDR3 extends over 15 amino acids. This CDR3 is CASSVRGSSPGEQFF. CDR3 DNA: TGTGCCAGCAGCGTAAGGGGCTCTTCCCCGGGTGAGCAGTTCTTC.

The rearrangement links TRBV4-1 to TRBJ2-7, with 8 bases matching TRBD1. The germline V gene encodes CDR1 MGHRA and CDR2 YSYEKL. The CDR3 length is 16 residues. Trimming removed 0 bases from V and 7 bases from J; junction bases left unmatched: 11. This CDR3 is CASSQDRRTGSWEQYF. The DNA of the CDR3 is TGCGCCAGCAGCCAAGATCGGAGGACAGGGTCCTGGGAGCAGTACTTC.

The rearrangement links TRBV12-3 or TRBV12-4 to TRBJ1-1; the D is unclear. CDR3 length: 13 amino acids. V shed 5 bases and J shed 4 bases, with 11 bases lying between them. The CDR3 is CASSAPGSTEAFF. The CDR3, as DNA: TGTGCCAGCAGTGCCCCAGGTTCCACTGAAGCTTTCTTT.

This clonotype has a handful of counts. The rearrangement joins TRBV6-6 to TRBJ2-7; D unclear. The end of the DNA fits TRBJ2-5 better, so the J call may be wrong. Per the germline V gene, CDR1 is MNHNY and CDR2 is SVGAGI (reference sequence). The CDR3 runs to 14 residues. CDR3: CASSYSPDRATQYF. The CDR3 bases are TGTGCCAGCAGTTACTCTCCGGATAGAGCGACCCAGTACTTC.

The chain uses TRBV29-1 and TRBJ2-3, with 7 bases that match TRBD2. The CDR3 is 11 amino acids. The trim removed 4 bases at V and 9 bases at J, leaving 4 bases unmatched. From germline, CDR1 is SQVTM and CDR2 ANQGSEA. The CDR3 DNA reads TGCAGCGTTGGACGGGAGGACACGCAGTATTTT. Its protein is CSVGREDTQYF.

The chain couples TRBV3-1 to TRBJ2-3; D perhaps matches TRBD2 (5 bases). The CDR3 extends over 18 amino acids. V was clipped by 0 bases and J by 5 bases, with 21 bases between them. Germline V CDR1 and CDR2: LGHDT, YNNKEL (reference sequence). In DNA form, the CDR3 reads TGTGCCAGCAGCCAAGACGGCGGGTTAGGCGGTGACGGAGATACGCAGTATTTT. Amino acids: CASSQDGGLGGDGDTQYF.

The CDR3 DNA is TGCGCCAGCAGCCAAGGGGTTTCAGGGCCCTACGAGCAGTACTTC. Amino acids: CASSQGVSGPYEQYF. The chain links TRBV4-3 to TRBJ2-7; D is possibly TRBD1 (5 bases). Trimming took off 1 base at V and 2 bases at J, with 12 bases between the two ends. CDR3 size: 15 residues. The germline CDR1 and CDR2 sequences are LGHNA and YSLEER.

The rearrangement uses TRBV6-2 or TRBV6-3 and TRBJ2-2, with D possibly being TRBD2 (6 bases). The CDR3 consists of 15 residues. CDR1 MNHEY and CDR2 SVGEGT come from the germline V gene. Trimming cost V 7 bases and J 1 base, with 13 bases left between them. This CDR3 is CASTPRRVNTGELFF. CDR3 nucleotide sequence: TGTGCCAGCACCCCACGGAGGGTGAACACCGGGGAGCTGTTTTTT.

This clonotype was counted between two and nine times. The chain joins TRBV12-3 or TRBV12-4 to TRBJ2-5, with D maybe TRBD2 (6 bases). The CDR3 contains 15 residues. Trimming stripped 1 base from V and 4 bases from J, with 13 bases between. CDR3 sequence (DNA): TGTGCCAGCAGTTTAGGAGAAGCGGGCGGAGAGACCCAGTACTTC. It yields the protein CASSLGEAGGETQYF.

This clonotype was observed a few times. The chain is built from TRBV7-9 and TRBJ2-7; 9 bases line up with TRBD1. This CDR3 region has 16 residues. Germline CDR1 and CDR2: SEHNR and FQNEAQ (reference sequence). The trim removed 4 bases at V and 4 bases at J, leaving 11 bases unmatched. CDR3 bases: TGTGCCAGCAGCTCACAGCCGGGACAGGGTGATTACGAGCAGTACTTC. This sequence encodes CASSSQPGQGDYEQYF.